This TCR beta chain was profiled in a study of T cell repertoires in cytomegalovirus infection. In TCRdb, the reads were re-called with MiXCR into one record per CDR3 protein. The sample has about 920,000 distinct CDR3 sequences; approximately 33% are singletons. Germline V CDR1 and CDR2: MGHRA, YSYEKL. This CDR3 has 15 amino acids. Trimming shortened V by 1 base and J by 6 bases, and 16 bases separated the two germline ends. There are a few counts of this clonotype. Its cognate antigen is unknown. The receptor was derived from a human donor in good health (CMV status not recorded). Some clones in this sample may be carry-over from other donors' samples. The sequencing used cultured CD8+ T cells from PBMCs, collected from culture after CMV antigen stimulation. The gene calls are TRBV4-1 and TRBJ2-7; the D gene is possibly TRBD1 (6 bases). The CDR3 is CASSQGPGAGSEQYF. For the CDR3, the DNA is TGCGCCAGCAGCCAAGGTCCAGGGGCCGGTTCCGAGCAGTACTTC.